This T cell receptor beta chain was sequenced for a study of cytomegalovirus exposure and HLA in healthy donors (dated by TCRdb to the late 2010s). About the full investigation: According to an earlier analysis of several hundred of the donors, some 180 million T cells yielded some 120 million unique TCR beta sequences and about 300 Gb of sequence data. Roughly 300 gigabases of sequencing data and 91 million or so unique TCR sequences made up an early release that covered approximately 700 HLA-typed donors. The genetic ancestry cluster associated with self-reported Caucasian donors included roughly four fifths of the approximately 410 genotyped donors. The aim of the study was to test whether cataloging public T cell receptors could identify signatures of past pathogen exposure. The study profiled the T cell repertoires of about 720 subjects by immunosequencing and related them to cytomegalovirus serostatus. In addition to the first cohort of 666 subjects, a separate validation cohort of approximately 120 different subjects was used. To predict cytomegalovirus infection status, the study combined high-throughput TCR immunosequencing, statistical association of individual TCRs with disease status, and machine learning. To study patterns of TCR occurrence, a later analysis re-analyzed previously published TCR beta repertoires from 600 to 750 donors and added high-resolution HLA genotyping. The later analysis used no new phenotypic data to find candidate immune exposures, relying instead on TCR beta sequences and their occurrence across donors. To decide whether each TCR beta V gene segment behaved as functional or pseudogenic, an earlier analysis of approximately 590 of the donors relied on high-throughput TCR beta sequencing. Donor age, sex, ethnicity and CMV serostatus were compiled alongside the repertoire data. A later genetic analysis took genome-wide SNP genotypes for about 55% of the 666 donors and used that subset as a discovery cohort. Every repertoire in the discovery cohort had been generated on one and the same sequencing platform. HLA typing included class I and class II loci at four-digit resolution. The number of typed donors differed by locus: about 620-640 for A, B, C, DRB1 and DQB1; some 500 for DQA1; around 610 for DPA1; and some 450 for DPB1. Four to six DR-DQ haplotypes were handled as single units for association and clustering, since linkage in the cohort was strong. Among over 350 genotyped donors of the cohort, an average of approximately 250,000 unique TCR beta nucleotide sequences were sequenced per donor, roughly 18% of them non-productive.

The germline V gene (reference sequence) provides CDR1 LNHDA and CDR2 SQIVND. Germline trimming amounts to 7 bases on V and 6 bases on J, with 17 as the count of junction bases outside the gene matches. The CDR3 runs 16 amino acids, cysteine and phenylalanine included. Here the CDR3 DNA is all that survives: 48 bases in frame from base 1. On this clone itself: Its antigen specificity is not known. The input lacks base qualities; no much larger clone sits a single base away.

The cohort was made up of several hundred healthy bone marrow donors. At the time of sampling, all cohort members were nominally healthy, though unrecorded immune exposures were likely present. The donor was CMV seropositive and belonged to the group of 250 to 300 seropositive cohort members. Every donor gave a peripheral blood sample, and the peripheral blood mononuclear cells from that sample were used for TCR beta sequencing. The Qiagen DNeasy Blood Extraction Kit was used to extract genomic DNA from the blood cell samples. The library was produced with the immunoSEQ multiplex PCR assay. A mixture of 60 forward primers for TCR Vbeta segments and 13 reverse primers for TCR Jbeta segments was used in the multiplex PCR. The CDR3 region of rearranged TCR beta genes was amplified from genomic DNA by a multiplex PCR assay. The Illumina HiSeq System was used to sequence the amplified TCR beta libraries as 87-base-pair reads. The paper's data handling went like this. A later analysis tallied tens of millions of unique TCR beta chains across the 650 to 750 repertoires, and approximately 12 million of those chains were shared by two or more donors. A nearest-neighbor algorithm error-corrected the raw reads and collapsed the reads into unique sequences, merging closely related sequences to remove PCR and sequencing errors. V, D and J gene segments were assigned by aligning CDR3 sequences to IMGT reference sequences. For a sequence to be retained, a match of at least six nucleotides was required to both a V gene segment and a J gene segment. Rearrangements were classified as productive when the CDR3 lacked stop codons and remained in frame with V and J, and all other rearrangements were classified as non-productive. CDR3 was defined by IMGT convention, running from the second conserved V-encoded cysteine to the conserved J-encoded phenylalanine. The earlier analysis of some 550 of the donors excluded any sequence lacking an unambiguous match to a single V gene segment. An earlier analysis of a few hundred of the donors classified V segments as functional when productive rearrangements were above 56.7% and as segregating when the standard deviation between donors was above 5%. A statistical classification framework was built for diagnosing cytomegalovirus status from the catalog of TCR beta chain sequences. In a later analysis, TCR nucleotide sequences were compared against IMGT/GENE-DB human TR gene sequences so that V and J genes could be assigned. Using the TCRdist pipeline, a later analysis assigned CDR3 sequences along with most-parsimonious VDJ recombination scenarios. In a later analysis, every TCR beta chain was defined by the combination of its CDR3 amino acid sequence and its V-gene family, and reads without a unique V-gene family were dropped. As a way to deal with suspected cross-contamination and a sequencing artifact, a later analysis dropped 450 to 600 nucleotide sequences that were highly shared and had low generation probability. For each public chain, a later analysis derived a clonal expansion index from normalized ranks of inferred template counts within each repertoire. In a later analysis, generation probabilities were computed with a VDJ recombination model fitted to out-of-frame rearrangements, and the resulting probabilities were checked against IGoR. Hypergeometric tests were used in a later analysis to score TCR-TCR, TCR-HLA and TCR-CMV co-occurrence, with a repertoire-size bias correction applied to the TCR pairs. A later analysis estimated false discovery rates by permuting HLA or CMV assignments 20 times. A later analysis grouped co-occurring TCRs with DBSCAN, adding TCRdist sequence similarity when clustering within HLA-allele-positive subsets. Repertoires with fewer than 30,000 or more than 120,000 public chains were left out of co-occurrence clustering, as were several repertoires with anomalous nucleotide sharing. What TCRdb holds here is the immuneACCESS table cut down to in-frame rearrangements. Part of the clones is not present; checked against another copy, under half of the missing clones reflect an unresolved V gene, and the others are unexplained. That table gives V, J and clone size, and the DNA gave D and trimming. The sample table holds some 150,000 clones, of which 60% to 85% were seen once. The ten top clones hold nearly 7% of the sample.

The research as a whole found: A later genetic analysis associated a missense DCLRE1C variant with V-gene and J-gene trimming of TCR beta chains, and an independent cohort replicated the association. Correlated functional status among segregating V segments might reflect linkage disequilibrium, but an unknown experimental factor could not be ruled out. In an earlier analysis of several hundred of the donors, most TCR beta V segments were observed in productive rearrangements about 87% or about 30% of the time, broadly matching IMGT annotations. A group of highly shared sequence variants was considered likely to be a technical artifact of the sequencing pipeline. A later analysis found that most CMV-associated TCR beta chains appeared HLA-restricted, with HLA associations seemingly driven largely by CMV exposure. In this cohort, only TCR beta chains were sequenced, and detectable features were limited by the absence of alpha or paired-chain data. A further reported finding was that TCR beta sequences accurately predicted the HLA-A and HLA-B alleles for most subjects in the first cohort. HLA typing was unavailable for some donors at each locus, so association tests used only the typed subset. Some IMGT-functional V segments, including TRBV6-2 and TRBV6-3, could not be distinguished by the 87-base-pair reads and were therefore excluded. For the cohort, immune exposure information was limited to CMV serostatus. In a later analysis, several top co-occurrence clusters were reported to appear linked to parvovirus B19, influenza, CMV and Epstein-Barr virus. Roughly uniform sequencing depth across donors was assumed in presence/absence analyses, although this assumption may not hold. In a later analysis, TCR association rates were found to vary across HLA loci, with the most associated TCRs seen for DRB1 alleles and the fewest for HLA-C alleles. In both the original and validation cohorts, the classifier was reported to diagnose cytomegalovirus status with high specificity and sensitivity. While some public TCRs were present in many individuals, most TCR sequences turned up only very rarely across donors. The authors suggested that the approach could potentially be extended to other disease states and immunological phenotypes. In the study, roughly 160 TCR beta chains were listed as associated with cytomegalovirus. A few of the identified cytomegalovirus-associated TCR beta chains were confirmed in vitro to be specific for cytomegalovirus antigens. Because counts were too low, seventeen rarely observed V segments, including chromosome 9 orphons, were left out of the earlier analysis of a few hundred of the donors. Strong co-occurrence of HLA alleles, especially DR and DQ, made assigning TCR associations to individual alleles difficult. A later genetic analysis reported fewer N-insertions in productive TCRs among donors in an Asian-associated ancestry cluster than the roughly 670-donor mean. A later analysis found that HLA-associated TCR beta chains were more clonally expanded and had lower generation probabilities than equally common non-associated chains. A later analysis associated 15,000 or so TCR beta sequences with specific HLA alleles at a false discovery rate of 0.05.

Rearrangement joined TRBV19 to TRBJ1-1; TRBD1 lines up with 7 middle nucleotides. The origin of this receptor is a man in his forties in good health and CMV-seropositive. Sequenced sample: PBMCs. The CDR3 is CASNTPLTGRYAEAFF. The bases read TGTGCCAGTAATACCCCCCTGACAGGGCGCTACGCTGAAGCTTTCTTT. When the CDR3 is completed using the reference TRBV19 and TRBJ1-1 genes on either side, the full variable domain is DGGITQSPKYLFRKEGQNVTLSCEQNLNHDAMYWYRQDPGQGLRLIYYSQIVNDFQKGDIAEGYSVSREKKESFPLTVTSAQKNPTAFYLCASNTPLTGRYAEAFFGQGTRLTVV.